The rows below give T cell receptor beta chains drawn from one sample of a study of blood T cells in healthy people across ages. TCRdb called the 5' RACE reads again in MiXCR, with one record for every CDR3 protein. The table includes about 1,600,000 distinct CDR3 sequences, roughly 40% detected once. Material: blood. These receptor sequences come from a woman aged 18 to 35 in good health. Both conserved end residues are part of each CDR3. A D gene is named only where the DNA matches it firmly. Not all rows give a size; the values are once, few, many and, for expanded clones, a class.

CDR3 length	V gene	clone size	J gene	D gene	CDR3 protein	CDR3 DNA
14	TRBV5-1	.	TRBJ2-1	TRBD1	CASSGQGARNEQFF	TGCGCCAGCAGCGGACAGGGGGCGCGCAATGAGCAGTTCTTC
14	TRBV5-6	many	TRBJ2-1	TRBD2	CASSYGLAGGEQFF	TGTGCCAGCAGCTATGGACTAGCGGGAGGAGAACAGTTCTTC
15	TRBV4-1	.	TRBJ2-7	.	CASSQALGPSYEQYF	TGCGCCAGCAGCCAAGCCTTAGGTCCCTCGTACGAGCAGTACTTC
11	TRBV12-3/TRBV12-4	.	TRBJ2-5	.	CACNRKETQYF	TGTGCCTGCAACCGTAAAGAGACCCAGTACTTC
14	TRBV4-1	.	TRBJ2-1	TRBD1	CASSRTGFAYEQFF	TGCGCCAGCAGCCGGACAGGGTTCGCCTACGAGCAGTTCTTC
15	TRBV3-1	many	TRBJ2-3	.	CASSQAGGTTDTQYF	TGTGCCAGCAGCCAAGCGGGGGGCACCACAGATACGCAGTATTTT
16	TRBV7-7	few	TRBJ2-3	TRBD1	CASSRRQGGSTDTQYF	TGTGCTAGCAGCCGACGACAGGGGGGAAGCACAGATACGCAGTATTTT
16	TRBV9	.	TRBJ2-3	TRBD2	CASSPLLAGAPGTQYF	TGTGCCAGCAGCCCCTTACTAGCGGGGGCACCAGGTACGCAGTATTTT
15	TRBV29-1	few	TRBJ1-5	TRBD1	CSVRTGWESNQPQHF	TGCAGCGTCCGGACAGGGTGGGAGAGCAATCAGCCCCAGCATTTT
11	TRBV30	.	TRBJ2-5	.	CAWSRPETQYF	TGTGCCTGGAGTCGGCCAGAGACCCAGTACTTC
16	TRBV9	.	TRBJ2-5	TRBD2	CASSVAGGSPTETQYF	TGTGCCAGCAGCGTAGCGGGGGGATCCCCCACGGAGACCCAGTACTTC
14	TRBV7-9	.	TRBJ1-4	TRBD1	CASSDAAGGEKLFF	TGTGCCAGCAGTGACGCGGCAGGGGGAGAAAAACTGTTTTTT
16	TRBV15	.	TRBJ1-2	TRBD1	CATSSALPGGGYGYTF	TGTGCCACCAGCAGCGCACTCCCAGGGGGCGGCTATGGCTACACCTTC
15	TRBV7-9	.	TRBJ2-1	TRBD2	CASSSRGSGDNEQFF	TGTGCCAGCAGCTCCCGGGGTAGCGGGGACAATGAGCAGTTCTTC
19	TRBV3-1	once	TRBJ2-2	.	CASSQWGQRTKSNTGELFF	TGTGCCAGCAGCCAATGGGGGCAGCGAACCAAATCGAACACCGGGGAGCTGTTTTTT
15	TRBV20-1	.	TRBJ2-1	.	CSAHKGGGLDNEQFF	TGCAGTGCCCACAAGGGGGGGGGCCTCGACAATGAGCAGTTCTTC
15	TRBV10-3	few	TRBJ1-5	TRBD1	CAISDQGGGNQPQHF	TGTGCCATCAGCGATCAGGGGGGGGGCAATCAGCCCCAGCATTTT
16	TRBV6-1	.	TRBJ1-2	TRBD1	CASSESGTGGRRGYTF	TGTGCCAGCAGTGAATCAGGGACAGGGGGCAGAAGAGGCTACACCTTC
20	TRBV9	.	TRBJ2-1	TRBD2	CASSSGTSVSWVVRGDEQFF	TGTGCCAGCAGCAGCGGGACTAGCGTGAGTTGGGTCGTGCGGGGCGATGAGCAGTTCTTC
16	TRBV3-1	few	TRBJ2-3	.	CASSQDPRTFTDTQYF	TGTGCCAGCAGCCAAGACCCCCGTACGTTCACAGATACGCAGTATTTT
14	TRBV20-1	.	TRBJ1-4	TRBD1	CSAPKTGGEEKLFF	TGCAGTGCTCCAAAGACAGGGGGCGAGGAAAAACTGTTTTTT
14	TRBV5-1	.	TRBJ2-5	TRBD2	CASSPSGLKETQYF	TGCGCCAGCAGCCCTAGCGGGCTCAAAGAGACCCAGTACTTC
15	TRBV20-1	once	TRBJ2-4	.	CSARGDMEAKNIQYF	TGCAGTGCTAGAGGGGATATGGAGGCCAAAAACATTCAGTACTTC
16	TRBV5-1	once	TRBJ2-2	TRBD1	CASASGTGIMSGELFF	TGCGCCAGCGCTTCCGGGACAGGGATTATGTCCGGGGAGCTGTTTTTT
15	TRBV12-3/TRBV12-4	.	TRBJ2-6	.	CASIGVRSGANVLTF	TGTGCCAGCATTGGAGTCCGCTCTGGGGCCAACGTCCTGACTTTC
17	TRBV7-8	.	TRBJ2-7	TRBD2	CASSLALAGVLVYEQYF	TGTGCCAGCAGCTTAGCGTTAGCGGGAGTCCTCGTCTACGAGCAGTACTTC
13	TRBV2	.	TRBJ2-5	.	CASSSQSRETQYF	TGTGCCAGTAGTTCTCAAAGCAGGGAGACCCAGTACTTC
15	TRBV12-3/TRBV12-4	few	TRBJ2-5	TRBD1	CASSQQGASAGVQYF	TGTGCCAGCAGCCAACAGGGGGCGTCTGCAGGGGTCCAGTACTTC
14	TRBV21-1	.	TRBJ2-3	.	CASRTPVSTDTQYF	TGTGCCAGCAGGACACCCGTTAGCACAGATACGCAGTATTTT
15	TRBV20-1	.	TRBJ2-3	.	CSARDTRRSTDTQYF	TGCAGTGCTAGGGACACTAGGCGGAGCACAGATACGCAGTATTTT
16	TRBV27	.	TRBJ2-1	TRBD2	CASGGLTSGAYNEQFF	TGTGCCAGCGGCGGACTCACTAGCGGGGCCTACAATGAGCAGTTCTTC
15	TRBV20-1	.	TRBJ2-5	TRBD1	CSARDSGQYQETQYF	TGCAGTGCTAGAGACTCGGGACAGTACCAAGAGACCCAGTACTTC
15	TRBV12-3/TRBV12-4	.	TRBJ2-3	.	CASSTGGAVTDTQYF	TGTGCCAGCAGTACAGGCGGTGCAGTCACAGATACGCAGTATTTT
15	TRBV9	many	TRBJ2-5	.	CASSVTATFQETQYF	TGTGCCAGCAGCGTTACGGCGACGTTCCAAGAGACCCAGTACTTC
15	TRBV4-1	few	TRBJ1-2	.	CASSQDGRENYGYTF	TGCGCCAGCAGCCAAGACGGCAGGGAGAACTATGGCTACACCTTC
13	TRBV5-6	few	TRBJ2-5	TRBD2	CASSPSFGRAQYF	TGTGCCAGCAGCCCTTCTTTCGGGAGGGCCCAGTACTTC
13	TRBV10-3	.	TRBJ2-3	TRBD2	CAGGGGATDTQYF	TGTGCCGGCGGCGGGGGGGCAACAGATACGCAGTATTTT
19	TRBV10-3	.	TRBJ2-7	.	CAISDPADTPVGRPYEQYF	TGTGCCATCAGTGACCCGGCGGACACTCCGGTAGGGAGGCCCTACGAGCAGTACTTC
12	TRBV5-5	many	TRBJ2-1	.	CASSRSNNEQFF	TGTGCCAGCAGCCGGAGTAACAATGAGCAGTTCTTC
15	TRBV20-1	.	TRBJ2-1	TRBD2	CSARDQTSERGEQFF	TGCAGTGCTAGAGATCAAACTAGCGAACGGGGTGAGCAGTTCTTC
16	TRBV28	.	TRBJ2-7	TRBD1	CASSFNGQGKLGEQYF	TGTGCCAGCAGTTTTAATGGACAGGGGAAATTGGGCGAGCAGTACTTC
16	TRBV10-3	.	TRBJ2-4	TRBD1	CAISEATTGAMNIQYF	TGTGCCATCAGTGAGGCGACGACAGGGGCAATGAACATTCAGTACTTC
17	TRBV4-1	.	TRBJ2-3	.	CASSQEGGGGSTDTQYF	TGCGCCAGCAGCCAAGAGGGCGGGGGCGGTAGCACAGATACGCAGTATTTT
15	TRBV24-1	.	TRBJ2-5	TRBD2	CATSPGTSIQETQYF	TGTGCCACCAGCCCCGGGACTAGCATACAAGAGACCCAGTACTTC
13	TRBV27	.	TRBJ2-3	.	CASINSGTDTQYF	TGTGCCAGCATCAATTCGGGCACAGATACGCAGTATTTT
14	TRBV14	few	TRBJ2-5	.	CASSQFRGAETQYF	TGTGCCAGCAGCCAATTTAGGGGGGCCGAGACCCAGTACTTC
16	TRBV20-1	few	TRBJ2-2	.	CSARDLSGDSSGELFF	TGCAGTGCTCGAGACCTGTCGGGAGATTCGTCCGGGGAGCTGTTTTTT
14	TRBV30	few	TRBJ2-1	TRBD2	CAWSVGGGAVEQFF	TGTGCCTGGAGTGTTGGCGGGGGGGCCGTTGAGCAGTTCTTC
16	TRBV3-1	.	TRBJ2-3	.	CASSQDVLVRTDTQYF	TGTGCCAGCAGCCAAGACGTCTTGGTTCGCACAGATACGCAGTATTTT
17	TRBV10-3	.	TRBJ2-3	TRBD2	CAISGPPSGGITDTQYF	TGTGCCATCAGTGGTCCTCCTAGCGGTGGAATCACAGATACGCAGTATTTT
16	TRBV9	few	TRBJ1-6	.	CASSPQEAGFYSPLHF	TGTGCCAGCAGCCCCCAGGAGGCAGGGTTTTATTCACCCCTCCACTTT
16	TRBV7-9	few	TRBJ1-2	TRBD1	CASSSDRGLSNYGYTF	TGTGCCAGCAGCTCGGACAGGGGCCTATCTAACTATGGCTACACCTTC
15	TRBV13	few	TRBJ1-2	.	CASSQRTGWVYGYTF	TGTGCCAGCAGCCAGAGGACGGGATGGGTCTATGGCTACACCTTC
19	TRBV11-2	few	TRBJ2-3	TRBD2	CASSSRLAGISDRTDTQYF	TGTGCCAGCAGCTCCCGCCTAGCGGGGATCTCGGATCGCACAGATACGCAGTATTTT
16	TRBV6-4	.	TRBJ2-5	.	CASNPYEKWWQETQYF	TGTGCCAGCAACCCATACGAGAAATGGTGGCAAGAGACCCAGTACTTC
15	TRBV29-1	.	TRBJ2-1	TRBD2	CSAFLAGGPYNEQFF	TGCAGCGCCTTCCTAGCGGGAGGCCCGTACAATGAGCAGTTCTTC
17	TRBV6-5	.	TRBJ2-3	TRBD2	CASSYSPLAGGADTQYF	TGTGCCAGCAGTTACTCCCCACTAGCGGGAGGCGCAGATACGCAGTATTTT
14	TRBV10-2	.	TRBJ2-4	TRBD1	CASRTGVLGHEQYF	TGCGCCAGCAGAACAGGGGTTTTGGGTCATGAGCAGTACTTC
14	TRBV20-1	.	TRBJ2-1	.	CSARSRGRLDEQFF	TGCAGTGCTAGAAGTCGGGGGAGGTTGGATGAGCAGTTCTTC